One sample yielded the 16 T cell receptor beta chains listed below, sequenced in a study of cytomegalovirus exposure and HLA in healthy donors. The PCR contained 60 Vbeta and 13 Jbeta primers. Profiled with immunoSEQ multiplex PCR; TCRdb holds only in-frame clones, not every one. This table holds over 150,000 clones, 85% found once. Sequenced input: PBMCs. The origin of the receptors is a boy aged 2 to 10 in good health and CMV-seronegative.

This chain joins TRBV5-6 and TRBJ2-5; D gene unclear. The CDR3 has 15 residues. CDR1 SGHDT and CDR2 YYEEEE come from the germline V gene. Trimming removed 4 bases from V and 2 bases from J, with 15 bases in between. The CDR3 reads CASSRNLRAQETQYF. CDR3 DNA sequence: TGTGCCAGCAGCAGAAACCTCAGAGCGCAAGAGACCCAGTACTTC.

In nucleotides, the CDR3 is TGCAGCGCACGGGGACAGGGCACAGATACGCAGTATTTT. Translating it yields CSARGQGTDTQYF. The chain joins TRBV29-1 to TRBJ2-3, with 8 bases identical to TRBD1. The CDR3 is 13 residues long. V gave up 7 bases and J gave up 1 base; unmatched junction bases: 4. Germline CDR1 SQVTM, CDR2 ANQGSEA.

J is TRBJ2-1 and V is TRBV10-1; 14 bases line up with TRBD2. Germline trimming cut 6 bases from V and 0 bases from J; bases unmatched to any gene: 13. Germline values: CDR1 WNHNN, CDR2 SYGVQD (reference sequence). This CDR3 region has 20 residues. CDR3 coding DNA: TGCGCCAGCAGGGCGATTTGGACTAGCGGGAGGCCGAGCTCCTACAATGAGCAGTTCTTC. It is translated as CASRAIWTSGRPSSYNEQFF.

The chain has TRBV7-2 and TRBJ1-5; TRBD1 matches at 7 bases. The CDR3 loop spans 15 amino acids. After removal of 5 bases from V and 4 bases from J, the junction contained 8 bases not matched to a gene. CDR1 and CDR2 (germline): SGHTA, FQGNSA. As DNA, the CDR3 is TGTGCCAGCAGCCCGACAGGGATCGTGAATCAGCCCCAGCATTTT. Residues: CASSPTGIVNQPQHF.

The genes are TRBV6-5 and TRBJ2-5; no clear D. The germline CDR1 and CDR2 sequences are MNHEY and SVGAGI. The V and J ends lost 7 bases and 5 bases respectively, with 8 bases between them. The CDR3 is made up of 11 amino acids. CDR3: CASTSVETQYF. CDR3 nucleotide sequence: TGTGCCAGCACCTCCGTGGAGACCCAGTACTTC.

As regards this clone: The same CDR3 can be traced to other DNA sequences in this sample. This rearrangement joins TRBV9 to TRBJ1-5, with 11 bases fitting TRBD1. After removal of 2 bases from V and 7 bases from J, the junction contained 2 bases not matched to a gene. Germline V lookup: CDR1 SGDLS, CDR2 YYNGEE. This CDR3 is built from 14 residues. CDR3 amino acids: CASSVGTGGQPQHF. The CDR3 DNA is TGTGCCAGCAGCGTCGGGACAGGGGGACAGCCCCAGCATTTT.

The rearrangement links TRBV11-2 to TRBJ2-3; 11 bases fit TRBD2. V trimming: 7 bases; J trimming: 9 bases; junction bases outside the gene matches: 3. CDR3 length equals 12 residues. In germline, CDR1 is SGHAT, CDR2 FQNNGV. CDR3 region: CASTSSGGTQYF. As DNA, the CDR3 is TGTGCCAGCACCTCTAGCGGGGGGACGCAGTATTTT.

The chain joins TRBV7-9 to TRBJ2-3; no firm D call. Germline V gives CDR1 SEHNR, CDR2 FQNEAQ (reference sequence). The CDR3 extends over 13 amino acids. With 1 base removed from V and 6 bases from J, the gap between germline ends came to 8 bases. Here the CDR3 reads CASSLVFVDTQYF. The CDR3 DNA sequence: TGTGCCAGCAGCTTAGTATTCGTCGATACGCAGTATTTT.

Turning to this clone: This sample also contains other DNA sequences that code for the same CDR3. V gene TRBV5-1 combines with J gene TRBJ2-3, with a tentative D call TRBD2 (6 bases). The germline V and J ends were trimmed by 1 base and 1 base, with 7 bases remaining between them. This CDR3 is 14 amino acids long. The germline CDR1 and CDR2 sequences are SGHRS and YFSETQ. The CDR3 protein is CASSLPGGTDTQYF. DNA for the CDR3: TGCGCCAGCAGCTTGCCGGGGGGCACAGATACGCAGTATTTT.

This chain uses TRBV5-1 with TRBJ1-5; D ambiguous. Germline values: CDR1 SGHRS, CDR2 YFSETQ. Trimming left V 3 bases short and J 4 bases short, with 8 bases between. The length of the CDR3 is 13 residues. The CDR3 DNA sequence: TGCGCCAGCAGCTGGGAGGTTAATCAGCCCCAGCATTTT. Translation: CASSWEVNQPQHF. Full variable domain (rest looked up from reference TRBV5-1 and TRBJ1-5): KAGVTQTPRYLIKTRGQQVTLSCSPISGHRSVSWYQQTPGQGLQFLFEYFSETQRNKGNFPGRFSGRQFSNSRSEMNVSTLELGDSALYLCASSWEVNQPQHFGDGTRLSIL.

CDR3 in DNA: TGTGCCAGCAGTGGGACTAGCGGGGGGGCAGATACGCAGTATTTT. It translates to CASSGTSGGADTQYF. The rearrangement links TRBV6-4 to TRBJ2-3, with TRBD2 matching 15 bases. The junction had 0 bases not matched to a gene; V was cut back by 4 bases and J by 4 bases. Per the germline V gene, CDR1 is MRHNA and CDR2 is SNTAGT. The CDR3 sequence is 15 residues long.

CDR3 loop: CASSLAIAIYGYTF. In DNA form, the CDR3 reads TGTGCCAGCAGTCTAGCAATAGCAATCTATGGCTACACCTTC. The rearrangement links TRBV28 to TRBJ1-2; D remains unclear. The CDR3 sequence is 14 residues long. The ends were cut back, 5 bases at V and 4 bases at J, with 14 bases in the middle. Germline lookup yields CDR1 MDHEN and CDR2 SYDVKM.

The chain employs TRBV7-6 and TRBJ2-4, with D tentatively TRBD2 (6 bases). The length of the CDR3 is 14 residues. Trimming pared 11 bases from V and 9 bases from J, leaving 23 bases between. Germline V gene lookup returns CDR1 SGHVS and CDR2 FNYEAQ. The CDR3 sequence: CASSGEFGGGIQYF. For the CDR3, the DNA is TGTGCCTCCTCGGGGGAGTTTGGGGGAGGCATTCAGTACTTC. Full variable domain (outside the CDR3, taken from reference TRBV7-6 and TRBJ2-4): GAGVSQSPRYKVTKRGQDVALRCDPISGHVSLYWYRQALGQGPEFLTYFNYEAQQDKSGLPNDRFSAERPEGSISTLTIQRTEQRDSAMYRCASSGEFGGGIQYFGAGTRLSVL.

The chain joins TRBV4-2 to TRBJ2-7; D call uncertain. Germline V gene sequence: CDR1 LGHNA, CDR2 YNFKEQ. The CDR3 covers 15 residues. V was clipped by 1 base and J by 0 bases, with 10 bases between them. The CDR3: CASSQGHLTSYEQYF. The CDR3 nucleotides are TGTGCCAGCAGCCAAGGACACTTGACCTCCTACGAGCAGTACTTC.

The chain joins TRBV7-9 to TRBJ2-1; 8 bases are shared with TRBD2. The CDR3 runs 17 residues. Germline V gene lookup returns CDR1 SEHNR and CDR2 FQNEAQ (reference sequence). The V segment lost 4 bases and the J segment 5 bases; nucleotides outside the gene matches: 13. The CDR3 here is CASSWTSGGIDDNEQFF. The DNA of the CDR3 is TGTGCCAGCAGCTGGACGAGCGGGGGTATCGATGACAATGAGCAGTTCTTC.

The chain couples TRBV6-1 to TRBJ1-5; 7 bases fit TRBD1. J gave up 4 bases and V 3 bases, and 6 bases lay outside the gene matches. Per germline, CDR1 MNHNS and CDR2 SASEGT. The CDR3 totals 15 residues. CDR3 loop: CASSENRGGNQPQHF. CDR3 DNA sequence: TGTGCCAGCAGTGAGAACAGGGGCGGTAATCAGCCCCAGCATTTT.